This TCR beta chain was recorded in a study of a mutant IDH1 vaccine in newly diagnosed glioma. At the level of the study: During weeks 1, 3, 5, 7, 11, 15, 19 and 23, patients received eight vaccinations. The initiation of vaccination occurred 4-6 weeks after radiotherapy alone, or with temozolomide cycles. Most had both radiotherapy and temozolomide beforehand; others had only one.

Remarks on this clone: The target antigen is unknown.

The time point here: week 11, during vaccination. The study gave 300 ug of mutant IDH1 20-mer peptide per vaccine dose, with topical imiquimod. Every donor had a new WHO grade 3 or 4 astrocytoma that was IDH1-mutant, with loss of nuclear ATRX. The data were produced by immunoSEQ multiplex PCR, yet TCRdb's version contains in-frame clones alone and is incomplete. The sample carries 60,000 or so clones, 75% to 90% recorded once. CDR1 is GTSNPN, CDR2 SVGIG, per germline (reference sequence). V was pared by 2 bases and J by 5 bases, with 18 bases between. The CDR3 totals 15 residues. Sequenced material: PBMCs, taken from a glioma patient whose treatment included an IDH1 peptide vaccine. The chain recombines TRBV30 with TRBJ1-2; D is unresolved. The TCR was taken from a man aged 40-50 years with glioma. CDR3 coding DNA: TGTGCCTGGAGTATCGGGAGCCAAGCCGGGTATGGCTACACCTTC. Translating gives CAWSIGSQAGYGYTF.